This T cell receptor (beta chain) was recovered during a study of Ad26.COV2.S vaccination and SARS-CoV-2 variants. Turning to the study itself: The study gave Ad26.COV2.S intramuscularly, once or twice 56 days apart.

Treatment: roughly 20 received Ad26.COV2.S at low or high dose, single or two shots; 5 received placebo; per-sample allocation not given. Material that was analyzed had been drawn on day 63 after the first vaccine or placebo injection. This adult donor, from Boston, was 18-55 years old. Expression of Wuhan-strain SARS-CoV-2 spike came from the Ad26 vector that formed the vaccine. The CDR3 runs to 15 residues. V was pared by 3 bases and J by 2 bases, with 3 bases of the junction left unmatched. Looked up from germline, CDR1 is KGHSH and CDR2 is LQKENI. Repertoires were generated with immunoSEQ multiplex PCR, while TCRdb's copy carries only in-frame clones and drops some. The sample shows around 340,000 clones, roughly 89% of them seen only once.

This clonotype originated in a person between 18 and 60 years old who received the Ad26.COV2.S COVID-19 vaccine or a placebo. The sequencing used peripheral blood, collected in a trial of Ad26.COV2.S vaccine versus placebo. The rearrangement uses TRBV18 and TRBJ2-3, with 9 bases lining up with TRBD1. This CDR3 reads CASSPGQGNTDTQYF. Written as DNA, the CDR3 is TGTGCCAGCTCACCCGGACAGGGGAACACAGATACGCAGTATTTT.